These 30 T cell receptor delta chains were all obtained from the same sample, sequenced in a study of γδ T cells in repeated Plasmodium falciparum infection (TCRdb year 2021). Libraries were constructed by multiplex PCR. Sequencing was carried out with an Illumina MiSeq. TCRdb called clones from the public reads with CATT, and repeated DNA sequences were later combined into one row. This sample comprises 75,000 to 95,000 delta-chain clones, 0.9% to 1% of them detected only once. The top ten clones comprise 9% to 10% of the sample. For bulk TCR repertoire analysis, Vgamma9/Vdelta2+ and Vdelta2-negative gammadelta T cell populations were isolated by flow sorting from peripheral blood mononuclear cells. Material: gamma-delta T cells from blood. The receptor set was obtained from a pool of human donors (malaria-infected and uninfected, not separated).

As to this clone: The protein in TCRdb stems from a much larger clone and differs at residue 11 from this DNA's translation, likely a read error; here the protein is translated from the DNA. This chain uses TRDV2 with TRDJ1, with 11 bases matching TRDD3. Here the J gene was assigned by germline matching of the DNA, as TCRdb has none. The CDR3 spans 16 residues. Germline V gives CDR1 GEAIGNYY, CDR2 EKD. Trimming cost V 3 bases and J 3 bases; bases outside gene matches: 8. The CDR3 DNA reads TGTGCCTGTGACCCCCTAATGGGGGATACGGCCGATAAACTCATCTTT. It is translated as CACDPLMGDTADKLIF.

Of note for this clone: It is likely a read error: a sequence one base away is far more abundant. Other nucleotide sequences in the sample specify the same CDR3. The CDR3 reads CACDNAPSSWDTRQMFF. In DNA, the CDR3 is TGTGCCTGTGACAACGCGCCCAGCTCCTGGGACACCCGGCAGATGTTTTTC. The chain employs TRDV2 and TRDJ3; the D gene is possibly TRDD3 (5 bases). The J gene, not given by TCRdb, was assigned here from a germline match of the nucleotide sequence. Germline V gives CDR1 GEAIGNYY, CDR2 EKD. The CDR3 has 17 amino acids.

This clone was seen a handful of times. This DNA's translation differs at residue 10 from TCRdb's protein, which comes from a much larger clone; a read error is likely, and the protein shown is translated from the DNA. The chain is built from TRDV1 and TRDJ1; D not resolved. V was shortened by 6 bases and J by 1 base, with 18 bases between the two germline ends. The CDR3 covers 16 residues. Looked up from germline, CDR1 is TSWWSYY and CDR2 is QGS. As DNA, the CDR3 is TGTGCTCTTGGTCCGGAGGCGGGCTCGTGCACCGATAAACTCATCTTT. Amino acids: CALGPEAGSCTDKLIF.

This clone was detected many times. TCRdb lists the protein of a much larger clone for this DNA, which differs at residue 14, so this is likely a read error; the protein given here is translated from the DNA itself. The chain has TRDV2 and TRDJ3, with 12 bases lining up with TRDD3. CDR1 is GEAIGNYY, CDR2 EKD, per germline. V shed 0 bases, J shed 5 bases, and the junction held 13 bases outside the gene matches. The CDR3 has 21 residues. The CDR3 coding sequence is TGTGCCTGTGACACCGGGGGACTACTGGGGGATACTGGCCGGGACACCCGACAGATGTTTTTC. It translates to CACDTGGLLGDTGRDTRQMFF.

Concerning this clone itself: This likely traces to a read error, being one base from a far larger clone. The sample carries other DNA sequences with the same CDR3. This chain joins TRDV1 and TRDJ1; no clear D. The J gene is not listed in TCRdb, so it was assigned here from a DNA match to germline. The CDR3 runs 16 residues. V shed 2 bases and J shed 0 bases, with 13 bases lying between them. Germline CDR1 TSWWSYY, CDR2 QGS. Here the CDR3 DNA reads TGTGCTCTTGGGGAAGGCGTGAGCGGAGACACCGATAAACTCATCTTT. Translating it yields CALGEGVSGDTDKLIF.

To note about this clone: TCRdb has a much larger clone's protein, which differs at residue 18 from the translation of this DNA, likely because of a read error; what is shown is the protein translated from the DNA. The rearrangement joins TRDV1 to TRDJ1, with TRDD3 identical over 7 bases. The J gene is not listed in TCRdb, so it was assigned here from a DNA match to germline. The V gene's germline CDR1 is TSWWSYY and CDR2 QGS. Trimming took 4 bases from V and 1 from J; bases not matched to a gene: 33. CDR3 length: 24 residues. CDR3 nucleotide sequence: TGTGCTCTTGGGGGAAAGGGTGTTAATCCAGGGGATTCCCCGCGTGGGGGACGCACCGATAAACTCATCTTT. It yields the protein CALGGKGVNPGDSPRGGRTDKLIF.

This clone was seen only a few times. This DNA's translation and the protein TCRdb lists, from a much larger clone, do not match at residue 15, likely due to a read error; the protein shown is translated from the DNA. The CDR3 DNA is TGTGCCTGTGCGGCCGTGGGGGATAGGATATCCGATAAACTCACCTTT. It specifies CACAAVGDRISDKLTF. For the V gene the call is TRDV2; the J gene has no call; TRDD3 is taken as the D call from the table, unchecked against the DNA. This CDR3 is 16 amino acids long. Germline lookup yields CDR1 GEAIGNYY and CDR2 EKD.

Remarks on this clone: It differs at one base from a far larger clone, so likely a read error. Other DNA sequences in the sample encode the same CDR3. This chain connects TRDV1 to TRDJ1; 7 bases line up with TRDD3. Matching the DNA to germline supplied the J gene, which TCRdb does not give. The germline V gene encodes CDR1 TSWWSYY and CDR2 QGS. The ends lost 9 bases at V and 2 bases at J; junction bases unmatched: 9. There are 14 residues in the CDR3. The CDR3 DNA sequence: TGTGCTCTCCTGCGTCCCTGGGGGACCGATAAACTCATCTTT. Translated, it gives CALLRPWGTDKLIF.

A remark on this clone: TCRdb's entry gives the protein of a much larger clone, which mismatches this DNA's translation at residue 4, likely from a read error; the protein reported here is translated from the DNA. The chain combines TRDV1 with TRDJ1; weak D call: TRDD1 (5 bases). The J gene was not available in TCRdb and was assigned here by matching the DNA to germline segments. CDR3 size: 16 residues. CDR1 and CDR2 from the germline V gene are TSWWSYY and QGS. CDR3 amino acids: CALREEEISLTDKLIF. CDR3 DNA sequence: TGTGCTCTTAGGGAAGAAGAAATCTCTCTTACCGATAAACTCATCTTT.

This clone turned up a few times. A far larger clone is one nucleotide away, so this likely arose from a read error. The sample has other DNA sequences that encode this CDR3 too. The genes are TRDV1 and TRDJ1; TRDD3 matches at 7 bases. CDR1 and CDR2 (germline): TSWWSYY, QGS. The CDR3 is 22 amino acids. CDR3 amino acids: CALGELKVPTGDKPGDTDKLIF. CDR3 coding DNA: TGTGCCCTTGGGGAACTCAAGGTACCTACTGGGGATAAGCCCGGGGACACCGATAAACTCATCTTT.

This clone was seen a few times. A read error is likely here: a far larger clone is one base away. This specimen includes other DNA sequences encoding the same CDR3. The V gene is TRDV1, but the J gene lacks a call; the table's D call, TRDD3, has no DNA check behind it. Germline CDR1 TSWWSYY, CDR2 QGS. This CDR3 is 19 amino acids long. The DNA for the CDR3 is TGTGCTCTTGGGGCCTTACACCTTCCTAGTGAGACTGGGACCGATAAACTCATCTTC. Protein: CALGALHLPSETGTDKLIF.

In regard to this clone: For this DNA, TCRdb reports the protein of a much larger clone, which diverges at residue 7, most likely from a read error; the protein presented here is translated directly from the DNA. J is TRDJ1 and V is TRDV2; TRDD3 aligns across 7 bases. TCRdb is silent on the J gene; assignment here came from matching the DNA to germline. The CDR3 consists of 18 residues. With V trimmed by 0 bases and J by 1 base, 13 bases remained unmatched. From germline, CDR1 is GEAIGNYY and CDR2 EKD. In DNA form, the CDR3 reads TGTGCCTGTGACACCTTAGTTGGGGGACCTGCCCTCACCGATAAACTCATCTTT. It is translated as CACDTLVGGPALTDKLIF.

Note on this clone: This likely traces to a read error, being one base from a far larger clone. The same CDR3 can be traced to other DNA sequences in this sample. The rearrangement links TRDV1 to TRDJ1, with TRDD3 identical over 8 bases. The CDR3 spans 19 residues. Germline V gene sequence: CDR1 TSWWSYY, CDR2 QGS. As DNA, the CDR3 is TGTGCTCTTGGGGAACATTACGTCTCGGGGGATATTGATACCGATAAACTCATATTT. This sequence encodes CALGEHYVSGDIDTDKLIF.

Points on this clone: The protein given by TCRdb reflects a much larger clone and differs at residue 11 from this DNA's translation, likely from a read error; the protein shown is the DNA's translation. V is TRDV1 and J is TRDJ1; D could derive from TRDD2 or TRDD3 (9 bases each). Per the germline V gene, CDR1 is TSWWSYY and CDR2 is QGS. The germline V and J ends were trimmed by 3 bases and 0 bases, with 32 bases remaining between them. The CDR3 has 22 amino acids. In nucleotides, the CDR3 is TGTGCTCTTGGGGACACCCTTCCTACGGCCATGGCTGGGGGATCGTACACCGATAAACTCATCTTT. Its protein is CALGDTLPTAMAGGSYTDKLIF.

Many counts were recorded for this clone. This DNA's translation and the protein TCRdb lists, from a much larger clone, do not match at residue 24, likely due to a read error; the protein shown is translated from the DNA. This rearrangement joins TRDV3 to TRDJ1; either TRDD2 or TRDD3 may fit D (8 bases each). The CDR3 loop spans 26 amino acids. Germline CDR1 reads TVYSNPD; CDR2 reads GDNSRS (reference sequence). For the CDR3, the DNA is TGTGCCTTTGGGGGGAAACCCACCTTCCTAGCTGGGGGAAGTTATTCAGACCCTCCGTACACCGATAAACCCATCTTT. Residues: CAFGGKPTFLAGGSYSDPPYTDKPIF.

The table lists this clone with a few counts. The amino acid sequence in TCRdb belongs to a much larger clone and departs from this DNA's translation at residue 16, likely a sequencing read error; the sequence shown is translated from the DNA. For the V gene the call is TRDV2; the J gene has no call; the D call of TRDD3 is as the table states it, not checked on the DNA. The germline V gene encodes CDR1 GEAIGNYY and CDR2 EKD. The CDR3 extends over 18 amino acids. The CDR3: CACDTAMLGDSSTDKPIF. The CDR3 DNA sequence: TGTGCCTGTGACACCGCTATGCTGGGGGATAGTAGCACCGATAAACCCATCTTT.

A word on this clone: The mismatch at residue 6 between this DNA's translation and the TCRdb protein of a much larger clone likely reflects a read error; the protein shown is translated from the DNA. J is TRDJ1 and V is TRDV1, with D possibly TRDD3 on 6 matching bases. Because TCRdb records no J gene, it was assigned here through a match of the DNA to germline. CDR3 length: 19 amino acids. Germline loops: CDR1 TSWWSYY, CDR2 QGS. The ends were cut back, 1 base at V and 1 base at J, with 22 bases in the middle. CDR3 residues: CALGEPWPNSGGGTDKLIF. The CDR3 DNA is TGTGCTCTTGGGGAACCATGGCCAAATTCGGGGGGAGGCACCGATAAACTCATCTTT.

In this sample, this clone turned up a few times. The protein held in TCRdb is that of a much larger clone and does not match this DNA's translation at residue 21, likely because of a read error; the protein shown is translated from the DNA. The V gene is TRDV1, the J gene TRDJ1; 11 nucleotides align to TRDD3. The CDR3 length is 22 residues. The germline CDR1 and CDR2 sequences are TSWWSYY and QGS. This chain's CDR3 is CALGDLSSYGLLGDRNTDKLTF. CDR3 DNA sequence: TGTGCTCTTGGGGACCTTTCCTCCTACGGGTTACTGGGGGATAGGAACACCGATAAACTCACCTTT.

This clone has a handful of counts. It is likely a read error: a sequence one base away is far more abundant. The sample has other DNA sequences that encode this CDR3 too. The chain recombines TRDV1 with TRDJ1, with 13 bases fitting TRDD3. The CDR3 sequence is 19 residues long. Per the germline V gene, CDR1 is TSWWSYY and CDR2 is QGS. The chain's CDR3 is CALGEGAKTRTGGYDKLIF. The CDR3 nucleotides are TGCGCTCTTGGGGAAGGGGCTAAAACCCGTACTGGGGGATACGACAAACTCATCTTT.

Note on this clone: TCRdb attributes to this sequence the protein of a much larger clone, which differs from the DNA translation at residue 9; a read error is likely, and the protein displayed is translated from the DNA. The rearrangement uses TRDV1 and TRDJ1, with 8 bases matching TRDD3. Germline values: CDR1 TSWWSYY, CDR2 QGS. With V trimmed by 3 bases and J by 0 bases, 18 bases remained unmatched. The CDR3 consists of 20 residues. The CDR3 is CALGDLILLSGGTYTDKLIF. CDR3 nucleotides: TGTGCTCTTGGGGATCTTATACTCCTTTCTGGGGGAACGTACACCGATAAACTCATCTTT.

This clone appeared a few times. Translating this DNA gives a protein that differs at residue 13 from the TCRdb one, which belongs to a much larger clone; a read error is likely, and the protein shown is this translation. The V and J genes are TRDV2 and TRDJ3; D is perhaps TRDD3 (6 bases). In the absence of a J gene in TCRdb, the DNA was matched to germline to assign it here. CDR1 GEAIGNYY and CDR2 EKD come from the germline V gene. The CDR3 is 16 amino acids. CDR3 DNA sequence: TGTGCCTGTGATCCCAAAAGCTACTGGGACACCCGACGGATGTTTTTC. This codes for CACDPKSYWDTRRMFF.

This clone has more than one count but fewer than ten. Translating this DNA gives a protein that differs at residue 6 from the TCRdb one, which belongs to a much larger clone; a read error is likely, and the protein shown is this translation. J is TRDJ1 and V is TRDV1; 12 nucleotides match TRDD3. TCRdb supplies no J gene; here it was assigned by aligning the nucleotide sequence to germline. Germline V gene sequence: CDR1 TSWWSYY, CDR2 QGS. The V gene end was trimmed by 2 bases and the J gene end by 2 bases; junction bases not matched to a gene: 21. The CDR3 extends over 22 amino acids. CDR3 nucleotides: TGTGCTCTTGGGGAATTCTTCTCTTCCTCGCTACTGGGGGATACTGGGACCGATAAACTCATCTTT. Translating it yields CALGEFFSSSLLGDTGTDKLIF.

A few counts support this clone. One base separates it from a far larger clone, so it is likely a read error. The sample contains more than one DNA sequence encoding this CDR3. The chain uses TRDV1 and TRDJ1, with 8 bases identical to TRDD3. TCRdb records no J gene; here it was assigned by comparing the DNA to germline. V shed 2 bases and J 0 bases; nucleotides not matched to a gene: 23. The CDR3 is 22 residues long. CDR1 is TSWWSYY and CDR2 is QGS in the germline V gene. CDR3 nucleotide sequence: TGTGCTCTTGGGGAATTATTGGTCCTTCCCGTGGGATACGCGCCATACACCGATAAACTCATCTTT. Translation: CALGELLVLPVGYAPYTDKLIF.

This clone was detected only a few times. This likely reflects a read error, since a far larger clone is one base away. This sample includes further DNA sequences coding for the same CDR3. CDR3 coding DNA: TGTGCTCTTGGGGAACCACCTCTCGCGGAACCCCCAGTCGATAAACTCATCTTT. This gives the protein CALGEPPLAEPPVDKLIF. This chain joins TRDV1 and TRDJ1; D gene ambiguous. The J gene is absent in TCRdb and was assigned here via DNA matching to germline. The CDR3 contains 18 residues. V dropped 1 base and J dropped 4 bases, with 22 bases sitting between them. Germline V gene sequence: CDR1 TSWWSYY, CDR2 QGS.

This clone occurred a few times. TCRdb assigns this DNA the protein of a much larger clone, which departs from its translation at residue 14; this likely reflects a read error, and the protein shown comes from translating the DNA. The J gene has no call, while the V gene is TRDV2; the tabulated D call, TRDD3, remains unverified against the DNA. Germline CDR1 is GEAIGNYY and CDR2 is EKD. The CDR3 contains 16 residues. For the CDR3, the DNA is TGTGCCTGTGACATAATTGGGGTGGGAGAGACAGCACAAATCTTCTTT. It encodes CACDIIGVGETAQIFF.

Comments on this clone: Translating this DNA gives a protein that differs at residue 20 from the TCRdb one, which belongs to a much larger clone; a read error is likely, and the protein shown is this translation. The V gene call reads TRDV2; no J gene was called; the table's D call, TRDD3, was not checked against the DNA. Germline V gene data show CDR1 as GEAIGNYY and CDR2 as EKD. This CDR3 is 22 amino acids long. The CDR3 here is CACDPGALTGGYPRPYTDKPIF. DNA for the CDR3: TGTGCCTGTGACCCAGGCGCCCTTACTGGGGGATACCCGAGACCTTACACCGATAAACCCATCTTT.

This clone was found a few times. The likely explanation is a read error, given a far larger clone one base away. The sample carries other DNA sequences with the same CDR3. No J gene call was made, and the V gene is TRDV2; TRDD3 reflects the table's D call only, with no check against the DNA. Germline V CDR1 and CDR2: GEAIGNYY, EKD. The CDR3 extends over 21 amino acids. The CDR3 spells CACDTPSSRHLGDNRTDKLIF. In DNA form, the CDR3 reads TGTGCCTGTGACACACCGTCTTCAAGGCATCTGGGGGATAATCGCACCGATAAACTTATCTTT.

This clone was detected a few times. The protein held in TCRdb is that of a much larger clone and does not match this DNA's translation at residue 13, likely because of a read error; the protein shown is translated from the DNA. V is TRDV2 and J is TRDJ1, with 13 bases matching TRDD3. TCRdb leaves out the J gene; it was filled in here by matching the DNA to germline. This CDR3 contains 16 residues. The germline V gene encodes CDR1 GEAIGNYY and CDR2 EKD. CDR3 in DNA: TGTGCCTGTGACATACTGGGGGATACGCTCACCGATACACTCATCTTT. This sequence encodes CACDILGDTLTDTLIF.

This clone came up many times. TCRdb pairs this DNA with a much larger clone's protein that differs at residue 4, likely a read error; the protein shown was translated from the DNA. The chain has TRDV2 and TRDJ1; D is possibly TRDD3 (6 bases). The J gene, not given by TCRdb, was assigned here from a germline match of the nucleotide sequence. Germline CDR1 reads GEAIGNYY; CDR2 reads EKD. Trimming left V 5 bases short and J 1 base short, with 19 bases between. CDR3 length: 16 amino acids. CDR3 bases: TGTGCCTGTGGCACGGTGGGAGGGGGACCCACCGATAAACTCATCTTT. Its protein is CACGTVGGGPTDKLIF.

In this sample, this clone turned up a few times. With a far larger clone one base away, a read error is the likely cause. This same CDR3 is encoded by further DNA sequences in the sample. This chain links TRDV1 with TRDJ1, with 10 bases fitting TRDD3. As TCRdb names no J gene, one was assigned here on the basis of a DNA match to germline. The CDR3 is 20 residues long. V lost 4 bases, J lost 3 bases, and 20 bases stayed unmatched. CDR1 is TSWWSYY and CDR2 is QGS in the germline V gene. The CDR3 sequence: CALGGAHGLGDTRGADKLIF. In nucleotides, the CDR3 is TGTGCTCTTGGGGGAGCCCATGGGTTGGGGGATACAAGGGGTGCCGATAAACTCATCTTT.